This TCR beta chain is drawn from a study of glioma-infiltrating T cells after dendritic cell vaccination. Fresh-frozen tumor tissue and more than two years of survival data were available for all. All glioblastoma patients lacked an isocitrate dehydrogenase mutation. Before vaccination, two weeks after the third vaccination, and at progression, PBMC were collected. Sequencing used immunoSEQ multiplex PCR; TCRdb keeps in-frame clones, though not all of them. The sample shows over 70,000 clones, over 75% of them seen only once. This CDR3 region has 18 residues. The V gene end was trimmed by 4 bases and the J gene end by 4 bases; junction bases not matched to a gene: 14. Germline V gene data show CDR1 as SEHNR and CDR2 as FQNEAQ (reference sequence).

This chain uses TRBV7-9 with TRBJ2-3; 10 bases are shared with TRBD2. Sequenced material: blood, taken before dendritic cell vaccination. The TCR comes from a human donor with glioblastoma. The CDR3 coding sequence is TGTGCCAGCAGCTCACCCCCCTCGGCTAGCGGGAGTTCAGATACGCAGTATTTT. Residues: CASSSPPSASGSSDTQYF.